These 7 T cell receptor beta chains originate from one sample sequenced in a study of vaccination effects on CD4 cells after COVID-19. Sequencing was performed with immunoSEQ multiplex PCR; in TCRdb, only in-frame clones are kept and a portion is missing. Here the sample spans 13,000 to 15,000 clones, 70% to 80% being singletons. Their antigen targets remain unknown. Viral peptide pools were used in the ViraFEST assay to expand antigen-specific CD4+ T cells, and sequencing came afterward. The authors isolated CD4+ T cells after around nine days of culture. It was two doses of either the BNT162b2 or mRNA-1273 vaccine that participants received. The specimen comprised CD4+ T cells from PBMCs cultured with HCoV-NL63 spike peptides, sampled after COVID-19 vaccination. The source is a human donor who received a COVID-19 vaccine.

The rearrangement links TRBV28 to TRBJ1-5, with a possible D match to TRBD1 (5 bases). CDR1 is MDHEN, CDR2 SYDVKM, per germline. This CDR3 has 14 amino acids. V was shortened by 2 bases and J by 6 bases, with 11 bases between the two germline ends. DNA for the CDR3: TGTGCCAGCAGTTTAGGATCGGGGGTTCAGCCCCAGCATTTT. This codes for CASSLGSGVQPQHF.

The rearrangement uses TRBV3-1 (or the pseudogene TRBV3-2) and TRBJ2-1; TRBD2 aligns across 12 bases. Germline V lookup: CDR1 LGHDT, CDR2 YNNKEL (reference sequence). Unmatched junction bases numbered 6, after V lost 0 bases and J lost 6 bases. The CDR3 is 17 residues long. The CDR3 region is CASSQEGGLAGSNEQFF. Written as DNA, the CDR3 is TGTGCCAGCAGCCAAGAGGGAGGACTAGCGGGGTCCAATGAGCAGTTCTTC.

CDR3 bases: TGTGCCAGCAGTGAAGGGAAGGAGGGGAGTCGGTGGGCTAACTATGGCTACACCTTC. Protein product: CASSEGKEGSRWANYGYTF. The V call is TRBV6-1, the J call TRBJ1-2, with a tentative D call TRBD1 (5 bases). In germline, CDR1 is MNHNS, CDR2 SASEGT. The CDR3 extends over 19 amino acids. Trimming took 1 base from V and 0 from J, leaving 21 bases between them.

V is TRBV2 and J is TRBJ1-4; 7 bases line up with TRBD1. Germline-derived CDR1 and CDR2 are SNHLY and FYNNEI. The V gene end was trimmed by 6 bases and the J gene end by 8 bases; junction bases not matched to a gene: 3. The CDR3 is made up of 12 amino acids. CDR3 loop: CASRIQGEKLFF. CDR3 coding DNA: TGTGCCAGCAGAATACAGGGGGAAAAACTGTTTTTT. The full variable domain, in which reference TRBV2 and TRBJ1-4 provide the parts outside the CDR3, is EPEVTQTPSHQVTQMGQEVILRCVPISNHLYFYWYRQILGQKVEFLVSFYNNEISEKSEIFDDQFSVERPDGSNFTLKIRSTKLEDSAMYFCASRIQGEKLFFGSGTQLSVL.

The CDR3 reads CASSVADRDSHYGYTF. In DNA form, the CDR3 reads TGTGCCAGCAGCGTGGCAGACCGGGACAGCCACTATGGCTACACCTTC. The J gene is TRBJ1-2, the V gene TRBV9; 7 bases map to TRBD1. The CDR3 runs 16 residues. V gave up 2 bases and J gave up 3 bases; unmatched junction bases: 10. Germline values: CDR1 SGDLS, CDR2 YYNGEE. Combining the CDR3 with reference TRBV9 and TRBJ1-2 gives the whole variable domain DSGVTQTPKHLITATGQRVTLRCSPRSGDLSVYWYQQSLDQGLQFLIQYYNGEERAKGNILERFSAQQFPDLHSELNLSSLELGDSALYFCASSVADRDSHYGYTFGSGTRLTVV.

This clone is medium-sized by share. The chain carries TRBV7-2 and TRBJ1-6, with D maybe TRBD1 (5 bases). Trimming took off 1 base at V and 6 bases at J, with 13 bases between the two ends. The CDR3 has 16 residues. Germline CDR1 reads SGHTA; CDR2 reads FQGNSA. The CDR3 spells CASSLVGRVGNSPLHF. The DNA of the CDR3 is TGTGCCAGCAGCTTAGTGGGCAGGGTGGGTAATTCACCCCTCCACTTT.

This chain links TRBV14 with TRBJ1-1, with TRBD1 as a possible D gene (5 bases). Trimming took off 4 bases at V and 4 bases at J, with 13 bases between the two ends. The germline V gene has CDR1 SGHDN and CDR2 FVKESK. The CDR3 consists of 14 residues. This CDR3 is CASSLGVWGTEAFF. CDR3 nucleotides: TGTGCCAGCAGCCTGGGGGTTTGGGGCACTGAAGCTTTCTTT.